The 23 T cell receptor beta chains below all came from one sample that was sequenced in a study of cytomegalovirus exposure and HLA in healthy donors. Primers: 60 Vbeta forward and 13 Jbeta reverse. Sequenced by immunoSEQ multiplex PCR; TCRdb stores in-frame clones only, minus some. The repertoire consists of around 110,000 clones, with 81% occurring once and the leading ten covering 3.9%. The sequenced sample was PBMCs. The source is a woman aged 25-40 years in good health and CMV-seronegative.

V and J are TRBV7-7 and TRBJ1-4, with 12 positions matching TRBD1. The CDR3 contains 16 residues. Germline V gene sequence: CDR1 SSHAT, CDR2 FNYEAQ (reference sequence). Trimming cost V 5 bases and J 5 bases; bases outside gene matches: 6. This CDR3 reads CASSAGTGGPNEKLFF. The CDR3 nucleotides read TGTGCCAGCAGCGCCGGGACAGGGGGCCCCAATGAAAAACTGTTTTTT.

V and J are TRBV5-1 and TRBJ2-2; TRBD2 matches 8 bases. This CDR3 spans 18 amino acids. Germline loops: CDR1 SGHRS, CDR2 YFSETQ. V was pared by 0 bases and J by 4 bases, with 11 bases of the junction left unmatched. This CDR3 is CASSLAGRAGESTGELFF. The CDR3 DNA sequence: TGCGCCAGCAGCTTGGCCGGAAGAGCGGGAGAGAGCACCGGGGAGCTGTTTTTT.

The V call is TRBV7-3, the J call TRBJ2-7; D is possibly TRBD1 (6 bases). CDR1 and CDR2 from the germline V gene are SGHTA and FQGTGA. CDR3 length equals 16 residues. Trimming stripped 6 bases from V and 2 bases from J, with 20 bases between. CDR3 in DNA: TGTGCCAGCAGAAAGAGGGCCAGGGGCCTAACCTACGAGCAGTACTTC. This codes for CASRKRARGLTYEQYF.

This sequence joins TRBV5-4 and TRBJ1-5; D possibly corresponds to TRBD1 (6 bases). The V and J ends lost 3 bases and 2 bases respectively, with 15 bases between them. Germline loops: CDR1 SGHNT, CDR2 YYREEE (reference sequence). The CDR3 totals 16 residues. The chain's CDR3 is CASSWGGGEGNQPQHF. CDR3 bases: TGTGCCAGCAGCTGGGGCGGGGGCGAGGGCAATCAGCCCCAGCATTTT. Full variable domain (rest looked up from reference TRBV5-4 and TRBJ1-5): ETGVTQSPTHLIKTRGQQVTLRCSSQSGHNTVSWYQQALGQGPQFIFQYYREEENGRGNFPPRFSGLQFPNYSSELNVNALELDDSALYLCASSWGGGEGNQPQHFGDGTRLSIL.

V is TRBV19 and J is TRBJ1-4; D not certain. The ends were cut back, 6 bases at V and 3 bases at J, with 8 bases in the middle. Germline V gene data show CDR1 as LNHDA and CDR2 as SQIVND (reference sequence). This CDR3 has 13 residues. DNA of the CDR3: TGTGCCAGTAGAAACAGCCCTAATGAAAAACTGTTTTTT. Translating it yields CASRNSPNEKLFF.

The rearrangement uses TRBV10-3 and TRBJ2-5; TRBD2 might be the D (6 bases). Trimming left V 4 bases short and J 5 bases short, with 17 bases between. Germline CDR1 and CDR2: ENHRY and SYGVKD. The CDR3 has 15 residues. The CDR3 protein is CAISAVGPRDETQYF. As DNA, the CDR3 is TGTGCCATCAGTGCTGTGGGCCCGCGGGACGAGACCCAGTACTTC.

The J gene is TRBJ2-7, the V gene TRBV28; 8 nucleotides agree with TRBD1. Germline-derived CDR1 and CDR2 are MDHEN and SYDVKM. The CDR3 runs 16 residues. V lost 6 bases to trimming and J lost 0 bases; unmatched junction nucleotides: 10. The CDR3 DNA reads as TGTGCCAGCAGGGACAGGGAGTCCCCCCACTCCTACGAGCAGTACTTC. This translates into CASRDRESPHSYEQYF.

This clone was detected once. The chain recombines TRBV6-6 with TRBJ1-4; no definite D call. Germline assignment: CDR1 MNHNY and CDR2 SVGAGI (reference sequence). The V gene lost 4 bases and the J gene lost 5 bases, with 11 bases spanning the gap. The CDR3 contains 14 residues. The CDR3 DNA follows: TGTGCCAGCAGTTCCGACGACTGGAATGAAAAACTGTTTTTT. It specifies CASSSDDWNEKLFF.

This sequence joins TRBV10-1 and TRBJ2-2; 8 bases line up with TRBD2. The CDR3 is made up of 18 amino acids. CDR1 and CDR2 from the germline V gene are WNHNN and SYGVQD (reference sequence). V was clipped by 0 bases and J by 0 bases; unmatched bases: 6. CDR3 loop: CASSESSSGKTNTGELFF. The CDR3 nucleotides read TGCGCCAGCAGTGAGTCAAGTAGCGGGAAAACGAACACCGGGGAGCTGTTTTTT.

The chain has TRBV2 and TRBJ1-4; 8 nucleotides line up with TRBD1. Trimming removed 3 bases from V and 9 bases from J; junction bases left unmatched: 15. Germline CDR1 and CDR2: SNHLY and FYNNEI. This CDR3 comprises 17 residues. DNA of the CDR3: TGTGCCAGCAGTGATTCGATTATCGGGACAGGTCGCCAAAAACTGTTTTTT. Translating it yields CASSDSIIGTGRQKLFF.

This clone came up a few times. This chain links TRBV7-3 with TRBJ2-2; 8 nucleotides agree with TRBD1. V dropped 5 bases and J dropped 7; count of bases not matched to a gene: 6. CDR3 length: 14 amino acids. Germline V gives CDR1 SGHTA, CDR2 FQGTGA. CDR3 in amino acids: CASSPGTGGGELFF. The CDR3 DNA is TGTGCCAGCAGCCCTGGGACAGGCGGCGGGGAGCTGTTTTTT. The variable domain in full, with the rest retrieved from reference TRBV7-3 and TRBJ2-2, is GAGVSQTPSNKVTEKGKYVELRCDPISGHTALYWYRQSLGQGPEFLIYFQGTGAADDSGLPNDRFFAVRPEGSVSTLKIQRTERGDSAVYLCASSPGTGGGELFFGEGSRLTVL.

V gene TRBV19 combines with J gene TRBJ2-4, with a weak D call TRBD1 (6 bases). The CDR3 totals 14 residues. V lost 4 bases, J lost 0 bases, and 7 bases lay in between. Germline V gene data show CDR1 as LNHDA and CDR2 as SQIVND (reference sequence). CDR3 bases: TGTGCCAGTAGTAACAGGGTAGCCAAAAACATTCAGTACTTC. Its translation: CASSNRVAKNIQYF.

The count of this clone is one. The V gene is TRBV19, the J gene TRBJ1-5, with 10 nucleotides matching TRBD1. After removal of 6 bases from V and 1 base from J, the junction contained 9 bases not matched to a gene. Per the germline V gene, CDR1 is LNHDA and CDR2 is SQIVND (reference sequence). The CDR3 consists of 17 residues. The DNA of the CDR3 is TGTGCCAGTAGCCCTCGGACAGGGGGTGGGAGCAATCAGCCCCAGCATTTT. Its translation is CASSPRTGGGSNQPQHF.

The chain uses TRBV10-1 and TRBJ2-7; 7 bases align to TRBD1. The trim removed 5 bases at V and 2 bases at J, leaving 6 bases unmatched. Germline values: CDR1 WNHNN, CDR2 SYGVQD (reference sequence). This CDR3 contains 14 residues. The DNA of the CDR3 is TGCGCCAGCAGTATAGGACAGGATACCTACGAGCAGTACTTC. It translates to CASSIGQDTYEQYF.

The count of this clone is one. The CDR3 region has the DNA TGTGCCAGCAGACCCGCCACCGACAGGAACTATGGCTACACCTTC. Protein: CASRPATDRNYGYTF. The V call is TRBV2, the J call TRBJ1-2, with a weak D call TRBD1 (6 bases). The CDR3 is 15 amino acids. Trimming stripped 6 bases from V and 2 bases from J, with 16 bases between. CDR1 and CDR2 (germline): SNHLY, FYNNEI.

The genes are TRBV11-2 and TRBJ2-4; D is perhaps TRBD2 (6 bases). CDR3 length: 13 residues. V was cut by 2 bases and J by 6 bases, with 8 bases left in between. Germline CDR1 SGHAT, CDR2 FQNNGV. This CDR3 reads CASSLTGANIQYF. The CDR3 region has the DNA TGTGCCAGCAGCTTAACGGGAGCAAACATTCAGTACTTC.

The J gene is TRBJ2-3, the V gene TRBV14, with 12 bases that match TRBD2. The J segment lost 5 bases and the V segment lost 9 bases, leaving 6 bases of the junction unmatched. Looked up from germline, CDR1 is SGHDN and CDR2 is FVKESK. This CDR3 has 14 amino acids. DNA for the CDR3: TGTGCCAGTTCGACTAGCGGGAGATTAGATACGCAGTATTTT. Its protein product is CASSTSGRLDTQYF.

CDR3 coding DNA: TGTGCCAGCAGTGACTCCCCCGACTCCGGGGAGCTGTTTTTT. It encodes CASSDSPDSGELFF. The J gene is TRBJ2-2, the V gene TRBV6-1; no firm D call. Germline CDR1 reads MNHNS; CDR2 reads SASEGT. V was trimmed by 3 bases and J by 6 bases, leaving 11 bases between them. The CDR3 runs 14 residues.

A word on this clone: A junction end diverges from the germline sequence, so it may reflect a read error. This chain joins TRBV5-1 and TRBJ2-3; no reliable D call. CDR3 size: 14 residues. Germline loops: CDR1 SGHRS, CDR2 YFSETQ. The CDR3 nucleotides read TGCGCCAGCAGCTTGGGCTTGTCCACAGATGCGCAGTATTTT. This sequence encodes CASSLGLSTDAQYF.

In this sample, this clone turned up once. The V call is TRBV10-3, the J call TRBJ2-7; D is possibly TRBD1 (6 bases). With 2 bases removed from V and 0 bases from J, the gap between germline ends came to 20 bases. From germline, CDR1 is ENHRY and CDR2 SYGVKD. The CDR3 is 18 amino acids. In DNA, the CDR3 is TGTGCCATCAGTGAGGAGGGGACACTAAAGTCGGGCTCCTACGAGCAGTACTTC. This encodes CAISEEGTLKSGSYEQYF.

In this sample, this clone turned up once. An end of the junction differs from the germline gene, which may be a read error. The gene calls are TRBV5-6 and TRBJ2-5; D is perhaps TRBD2 (6 bases). Germline CDR1 is SGHDT and CDR2 is YYEEEE. The CDR3 is made up of 13 amino acids. This CDR3 is CASSFGRFGGLDF. As DNA, the CDR3 is TGTGCCAGCAGCTTCGGCCGGTTCGGGGGTCTCGACTTC.

This clone turned up a few times. V is TRBV27 and J is TRBJ1-1; TRBD1 is a possible D gene (6 bases). Germline CDR1 is MNHEY and CDR2 is SMNVEV (reference sequence). V was cut by 0 bases and J by 5 bases, with 13 bases left in between. The CDR3 totals 15 residues. CDR3 in DNA: TGTGCCAGCAGTTTATCGGGGGGGCTTGGGACTGAAGCTTTCTTT. Translation gives CASSLSGGLGTEAFF.

The chain recombines TRBV9 with TRBJ2-1; tentatively, D is TRBD2 (5 bases). Germline V gene lookup returns CDR1 SGDLS and CDR2 YYNGEE. V lost 0 bases and J lost 10, with 20 bases in between. CDR3 length: 16 amino acids. The CDR3 nucleotides are TGTGCCAGCAGCGTAGGGTCAAGCGGCGACTCCGGAGAGCAGTTCTTC. Amino acids: CASSVGSSGDSGEQFF.